Below are 5 T cell receptor beta chains sequenced from a single sample in a study of cytomegalovirus exposure and HLA in healthy donors. Profiling relied on immunoSEQ multiplex PCR, and the TCRdb table lists in-frame clones only, not all of them. The table lists around 300,000 clones, nearly 90% of them singletons. Sequencing used PBMCs. These receptor sequences come from a man aged 30 to 45 in good health and CMV-seronegative.

The J gene is TRBJ1-5, the V gene TRBV6-1; 9 nucleotides line up with TRBD1. The length of the CDR3 is 15 residues. Per germline, CDR1 MNHNS and CDR2 SASEGT. Losses at the gene ends were 6 bases for V and 4 bases for J; bases not matched to a gene: 7. The CDR3 DNA sequence: TGTGCCAGCAGACAAACAGGGGGCTTTAATCAGCCCCAGCATTTT. This sequence encodes CASRQTGGFNQPQHF.

The genes are TRBV6-5 and TRBJ1-3, with 7 bases identical to TRBD1. V shed 1 base, J shed 2 bases, and the junction held 5 bases outside the gene matches. The CDR3 spans 16 residues. CDR1 and CDR2 (germline): MNHEY, SVGAGI. In nucleotides, the CDR3 is TGTGCCAGCAGTTACTTCGTCAGGGGGACTGGAAACACCATATATTTT. Its translation is CASSYFVRGTGNTIYF.

CDR3 bases: TGCGCCAGCAGCCAAGGACCCGGAGGACAGGGGTTGTATGGCTACACCTTC. Its translation is CASSQGPGGQGLYGYTF. This chain joins TRBV4-1 and TRBJ1-2; 9 bases map to TRBD1. J gave up 5 bases and V 1 base, and 11 bases lay outside the gene matches. Germline V lookup: CDR1 MGHRA, CDR2 YSYEKL. The CDR3 is made up of 17 amino acids.

In this sample, this clone turned up once. This chain connects TRBV12-5 to TRBJ1-5; 8 bases fit TRBD1. This CDR3 comprises 15 residues. Germline V lookup: CDR1 LGHNT, CDR2 FRNRAP. V shed 6 bases and J 0 bases; nucleotides not matched to a gene: 4. The CDR3 bases are TGTGCTAGTGGCGGACAGGGATATAGCAATCAGCCCCAGCATTTT. As protein: CASGGQGYSNQPQHF.

This chain connects TRBV12-5 to TRBJ1-2; 7 bases are shared with TRBD1. The junction had 8 bases not matched to a gene; V was cut back by 5 bases and J by 8 bases. Per germline, CDR1 LGHNT and CDR2 FRNRAP. CDR3 length equals 13 residues. In DNA, the CDR3 is TGTGCTAGTGGTCTAGACAGGGTAGGCGGCTACACCTTC. Translating it yields CASGLDRVGGYTF. Using reference TRBV12-5 and TRBJ1-2 for the parts outside the CDR3, the full variable domain is DARVTQTPRHKVTEMGQEVTMRCQPILGHNTVFWYRQTMMQGLELLAYFRNRAPLDDSGMPKDRFSAEMPDATLATLKIQPSEPRDSAVYFCASGLDRVGGYTFGSGTRLTVV.